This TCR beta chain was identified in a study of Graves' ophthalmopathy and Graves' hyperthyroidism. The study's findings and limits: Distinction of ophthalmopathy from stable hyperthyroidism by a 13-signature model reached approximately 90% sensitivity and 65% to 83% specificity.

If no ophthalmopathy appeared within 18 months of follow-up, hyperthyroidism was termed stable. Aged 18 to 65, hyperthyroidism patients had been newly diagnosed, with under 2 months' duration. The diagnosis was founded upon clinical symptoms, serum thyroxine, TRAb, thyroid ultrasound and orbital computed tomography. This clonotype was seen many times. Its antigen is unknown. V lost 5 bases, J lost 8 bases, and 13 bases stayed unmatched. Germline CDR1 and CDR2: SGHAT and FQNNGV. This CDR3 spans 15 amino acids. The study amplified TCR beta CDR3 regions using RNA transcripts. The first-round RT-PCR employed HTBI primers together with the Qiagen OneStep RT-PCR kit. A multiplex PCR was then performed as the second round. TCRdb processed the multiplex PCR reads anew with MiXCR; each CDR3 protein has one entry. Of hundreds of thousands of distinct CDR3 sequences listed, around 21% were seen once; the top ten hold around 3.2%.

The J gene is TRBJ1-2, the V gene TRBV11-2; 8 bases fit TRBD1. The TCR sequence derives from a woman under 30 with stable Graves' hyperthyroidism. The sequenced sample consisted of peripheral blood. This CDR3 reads CASSPLRTGLGGYTF. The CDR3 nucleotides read TGTGCCAGCAGCCCCTTGCGGACAGGGCTAGGAGGCTACACCTTC.